This T cell receptor beta chain was sequenced for a study of CD8 T cells in Susac syndrome. Reverse transcription of roughly 0.45 to 1 ug RNA used random hexamers. A single record per CDR3 protein comes from TCRdb applying MiXCR to the immunoSEQ multiplex PCR reads. Of some 200,000 distinct CDR3 sequences in the sample, around 95% were seen once. CDR1 is GTSNPN and CDR2 is SVGIG in the germline V gene (reference sequence). The CDR3 totals 13 residues. Trimming took 4 bases from V and 6 from J, leaving 13 bases between them. The receptor's source is a human donor with Susac syndrome. This chain connects TRBV30 to TRBJ1-5; D call uncertain. The sample taken for sequencing was CD4+ T cells from PBMCs. The CDR3 nucleotides are TGTGCCTGGACGGACGGAGCGGGTCAGCCCCAGCATTTT. It specifies CAWTDGAGQPQHF.